This TCR beta chain was sequenced for a study of blood T cell repertoires in COVID-19. Study as a whole: In each case, the material was cDNA or gDNA derived from T cells, B-cell-depleted T cells, or PBMCs.

CDR1 is SGHDN and CDR2 is FVKESK in the germline V gene. V was trimmed by 3 bases and J by 6 bases, leaving 12 bases between them. The CDR3 contains 14 residues. The authors' processing: Quantification of nucleated cells was approximated via reference gene primer amplification. Data came from immunoSEQ multiplex PCR; TCRdb stores just in-frame clones and leaves some out. The DNA gave D and trimming, while V, J and clone size come from that table. The top ten clones hold approximately 10% of a sample with some 41,000 clones, approximately 90% of them seen once. The TCR was taken from an elderly woman with active COVID-19. The sample taken for sequencing was peripheral blood. V and J are TRBV14 and TRBJ2-4; tentatively, D is TRBD2 (5 bases). The CDR3 bases are TGTGCCAGCAGCCATTCGGGGTCCGGAAACATTCAGTACTTC. Protein: CASSHSGSGNIQYF.